This TCR beta chain was captured in a study of T-cell memory formation after mild COVID-19. Overall study results and limits: While clones contracting from day 15 to 85 were balanced between CD4 and CD8, later expanders leaned CD4+.

To note about this clonotype: The antigen remains unidentified.

Using constant-segment primers, 5'RACE produced TCR alpha and TCR beta cDNA libraries carrying sample barcodes and UMIs. TCRdb used MiXCR to reprocess the 5' RACE reads, holding one entry per CDR3 protein. The sample includes hundreds of thousands of distinct CDR3 sequences, over 20% of them seen just once. Trimming cost V 8 bases and J 2 bases; bases outside gene matches: 6. Germline CDR1 SNHLY, CDR2 FYNNEI. The CDR3 extends over 17 amino acids. The chain carries TRBV2 and TRBJ2-2; 15 nucleotides line up with TRBD2. This clonotype originated in an adult woman who had mild COVID-19 (a few samples of this study predate the infection). Cell type and time point are not known. Input material: PBMCs or a T cell subset sorted from them (not recorded which). Here the CDR3 DNA reads TGTGCCAGCTCGTGGACTAGCGGGGGGGCAAACACCGGGGAGCTGTTTTTT. It is translated as CASSWTSGGANTGELFF.